This T cell receptor (beta chain) was found in a study of blood T cell repertoires in COVID-19. The overall study: COVID-19 samples collected from the United States, Italy and Spain covered acute and convalescent phases.

V dropped 6 bases and J dropped 1; count of bases not matched to a gene: 6. Per germline, CDR1 MDHEN and CDR2 SYDVKM. The CDR3 has 14 residues. In the study's own analysis: Counts of nucleated cells, estimated from reference gene primer amplification, were obtained. TCRdb's table, derived via immunoSEQ multiplex PCR, lists solely in-frame clones and lacks some. The DNA gave D and trimming, while V, J and clone size come from that table. The sample lists 85,000 to 90,000 clones, roughly 76% occurring once. The genes are TRBV28 and TRBJ2-7; 7 bases agree with TRBD1. This clonotype was sampled from a woman of 80 years or more with active or convalescent COVID-19. Sequenced material: peripheral blood. CDR3 region: CASRRQGSSYEQYF. In nucleotides, the CDR3 is TGTGCCAGCAGGCGACAGGGCTCTTCCTACGAGCAGTACTTC.